This entry describes one T cell receptor (beta chain). Its antigen is unknown. This record comes from a study of T cells in Graves' hyperthyroidism and ophthalmopathy. Notes on the study in general: Classification by a 13 V-J model distinguished ophthalmopathy from stable hyperthyroidism.

Amplified TCR beta CDR3 regions derived from RNA transcripts. TCR CDR3 regions were first amplified by RT-PCR with HTBI primers. TCRdb re-derived calls from the multiplex PCR reads in MiXCR, one entry per CDR3 protein. The data contain under 700,000 distinct CDR3 sequences, 46% of them seen just once; the ten biggest clones take up about 8.2%. The V end lost 7 bases, the J end lost 8 bases, and 20 bases lay between the germline ends. Germline CDR1 is LNHDA and CDR2 is SQIVND (reference sequence). This CDR3 is built from 14 residues. J is TRBJ1-2 and V is TRBV19; the D is unclear. The sample taken for sequencing was peripheral blood or thyroid tissue (not recorded which). This TCR was sampled from a woman between 18 and 29 years old with Graves' hyperthyroidism. The CDR3 coding sequence is TGTGCCAGTATTACCCCGTCGAGGGTCGAAGGCTACACCTTC. Protein sequence: CASITPSRVEGYTF.